The rows below give T cell receptor beta chains drawn from one sample of a study of blood T cell repertoires in COVID-19. The method was immunoSEQ multiplex PCR; TCRdb's version includes in-frame clones alone and lacks a portion of them. This table has some 370,000 clones, approximately 88% appearing once. Sequenced material: peripheral blood. All receptors come from a man aged 35 to 55 with acute or convalescent COVID-19. Each CDR3 is given with its conserved first and last residue. A D gene is named only where the DNA matches it firmly. Size is stated for part of the rows, as once, few or many counts, or as a class when the clone is expanded.

size	V	J	D	CDR3	DNA
NA	TRBV7-2	TRBJ2-5	TRBD1	CASSPDRGETQYF	TGTGCCAGCAGCCCCGACAGGGGGGAGACCCAGTACTTC
NA	TRBV11-2	TRBJ2-5	TRBD2	CASSFLTSGGGETQYF	TGTGCCAGCAGCTTTCTGACTAGCGGGGGGGGAGAGACCCAGTACTTC
NA	TRBV11-1	TRBJ1-3	NA	CASSNRGSSGNTIYF	TGTGCCAGCAGCAACAGAGGGTCCTCTGGAAACACCATATATTTT
NA	TRBV20-1	TRBJ1-2	NA	CSGQTDHGYTF	TGCAGTGGCCAAACAGACCATGGCTACACCTTC
NA	TRBV18	TRBJ2-3	TRBD1	CASSGQHHTDTQYF	TGTGCCAGCTCGGGACAGCACCACACAGATACGCAGTATTTT
NA	TRBV19	TRBJ1-2	TRBD1	CASSKGGGYTF	TGTGCCAGTAGTAAAGGGGGCGGCTACACCTTC
NA	TRBV7-9	TRBJ1-5	TRBD1	CASRGGQSYSNQPQHF	TGTGCCAGCAGGGGGGGACAGTCCTATAGCAATCAGCCCCAGCATTTT
NA	TRBV5-1	TRBJ2-3	TRBD2	CASSSVSVGGTDTQYF	TGCGCCAGCAGCTCTGTTTCAGTGGGGGGGACAGATACGCAGTATTTT
NA	TRBV19	TRBJ2-7	NA	CASSIGPDSYEQYF	TGTGCCAGTAGTATAGGTCCAGATTCCTACGAGCAGTACTTC
NA	TRBV2	TRBJ2-4	TRBD2	CASKPGLAGLNPKNIQYF	TGTGCCAGCAAGCCGGGACTAGCGGGCCTCAACCCGAAAAACATTCAGTACTTC
once	TRBV4-3	TRBJ1-2	TRBD1	CASSPTGGRQIGYTF	TGCGCCAGCAGCCCGACAGGGGGTCGGCAGATAGGCTACACCTTC
NA	TRBV20-1	TRBJ2-7	TRBD1	CSASSGTGYEQYF	TGCAGTGCTAGTTCCGGGACAGGCTACGAGCAGTACTTC
NA	TRBV3-1/TRBV3-2	TRBJ1-6	NA	CASSPSPGDSPLHF	TGTGCCAGCAGCCCCTCTCCCGGGGATTCACCCCTCCACTTT
NA	TRBV6-5	TRBJ1-1	NA	CATREPNTEAFF	TGTGCCACCCGGGAACCGAACACTGAAGCTTTCTTT
NA	TRBV5-6	TRBJ1-2	TRBD1	CASSQGAYGYTF	TGTGCCAGCAGCCAGGGGGCTTATGGCTACACCTTC
NA	TRBV6-1	TRBJ1-2	NA	CASSERRLYGYTF	TGTGCCAGCAGTGAGCGGCGGCTCTATGGCTACACCTTC
NA	TRBV9	TRBJ2-5	NA	CASSVGLGGETQYF	TGTGCCAGCAGCGTAGGGCTAGGTGGAGAGACCCAGTACTTC
NA	TRBV7-9	TRBJ2-1	TRBD2	CASSVLAGGRQEQFF	TGTGCCAGCAGCGTCCTGGCGGGAGGGAGACAGGAGCAGTTCTTC
NA	TRBV12-3/TRBV12-4	TRBJ1-5	TRBD1	CASSQQGNQPQHF	TGTGCCAGCAGTCAACAGGGGAATCAGCCCCAGCATTTT
once	TRBV5-1	TRBJ2-1	TRBD1	CASSPGTAPLYNEQFF	TGCGCCAGCAGCCCCGGGACAGCCCCCCTATACAATGAGCAGTTCTTC
NA	TRBV6-5	TRBJ2-3	NA	CASKGGTDTQYF	TGTGCCAGCAAGGGGGGCACAGATACGCAGTATTTT
NA	TRBV13	TRBJ2-1	TRBD2	CASSYEPSGSSYNEQFF	TGTGCCAGCAGCTACGAACCTAGCGGGAGCTCCTACAATGAGCAGTTCTTC
NA	TRBV6-1	TRBJ2-2	NA	CASSGPDSLNTGELFF	TGTGCCAGCAGTGGCCCCGACAGTTTGAACACCGGGGAGCTGTTTTTT